This is a list of T cell receptor beta chains from one sample in a study of shared clonotypes between healthy human individuals. Measured with immunoSEQ multiplex PCR; TCRdb has only the in-frame clones, and not every one. The table shows more than 2,000,000 clones, with 85% to 95% occurring only once. Specimen: naive CD4+ T cells from PBMCs. The source is a man younger than 35 in good health. Some clones in this sample may be carry-over from other donors' samples. Each CDR3 is given with its conserved first and last residue. A D gene is named only where the DNA matches it firmly. Clone sizes are given selectively: once, few, many, or a class where the clone is expanded.

size: NA
J: TRBJ2-7
V: TRBV4-1
D: NA
CDR3: CASSLQGGGASSYEQYF
DNA: TGCGCCAGCAGCCTCCAAGGCGGCGGGGCCAGCTCCTACGAGCAGTACTTC

size: NA
J: TRBJ2-7
V: TRBV7-6
D: TRBD2
CDR3: CASSLAGVQSSYEQYF
DNA: TGTGCCAGCAGCCTAGCGGGAGTACAAAGCTCCTACGAGCAGTACTTC

size: NA
J: TRBJ1-2
V: TRBV28
D: NA
CDR3: CASRIQGQSGYGYTF
DNA: TGTGCCAGCAGGATTCAGGGGCAGTCTGGCTATGGCTACACCTTC

size: NA
J: TRBJ2-5
V: TRBV7-3
D: NA
CDR3: CASSPRSGSQETQYF
DNA: TGTGCCAGCAGCCCTAGGTCGGGCAGTCAAGAGACCCAGTACTTC

size: NA
J: TRBJ2-1
V: TRBV20-1
D: NA
CDR3: CSARVDWKQFF
DNA: TGCAGTGCTAGAGTGGACTGGAAGCAGTTCTTC

size: once
J: TRBJ1-1
V: TRBV18
D: NA
CDR3: CASSPGGGARAFF
DNA: TGTGCCAGCTCACCGGGGGGGGGCGCGAGAGCTTTCTTT

size: NA
J: TRBJ2-1
V: TRBV9
D: TRBD2
CDR3: CASSSSPETSGGLGWSSYNEQFF
DNA: TGTGCCAGCAGCTCCTCGCCCGAGACTAGCGGGGGTCTCGGTTGGAGCTCCTACAATGAGCAGTTCTTC

size: NA
J: TRBJ2-1
V: TRBV18
D: NA
CDR3: CASSPGTSSYNEQFF
DNA: TGTGCCAGCTCACCAGGGACCAGTTCCTACAATGAGCAGTTCTTC

size: NA
J: TRBJ2-1
V: TRBV6-4
D: TRBD2
CDR3: CASSDPRTSGTHQLYNEQFF
DNA: TGTGCCAGCAGTGACCCCCGGACTAGCGGGACCCACCAGCTATACAATGAGCAGTTCTTC

size: NA
J: TRBJ2-1
V: TRBV6-4
D: NA
CDR3: CASTPGGEYYEQFF
DNA: TGTGCCAGCACCCCAGGGGGGGAGTACTATGAGCAGTTCTTC

size: NA
J: TRBJ1-2
V: TRBV18
D: NA
CDR3: CASSPGVLNYGYTF
DNA: TGTGCCAGCTCACCAGGGGTACTTAACTATGGCTACACCTTC

size: NA
J: TRBJ2-7
V: TRBV9
D: TRBD1
CDR3: CASSGDRGRIGEQYF
DNA: TGTGCCAGCAGCGGGGACAGGGGGCGGATCGGCGAGCAGTACTTC

size: NA
J: TRBJ2-7
V: TRBV5-1
D: TRBD2
CDR3: CASSLWAGLSSYEQYF
DNA: TGCGCCAGCAGCTTGTGGGCGGGACTAAGCTCCTACGAGCAGTACTTC

size: NA
J: TRBJ2-1
V: TRBV18
D: TRBD2
CDR3: CASSPNLAGGSYNEQFF
DNA: TGTGCCAGCTCACCCAACCTAGCGGGAGGGTCCTACAATGAGCAGTTCTTC

size: NA
J: TRBJ2-1
V: TRBV10-3
D: NA
CDR3: CAISDQRGYNEQFF
DNA: TGTGCCATCAGTGACCAGAGGGGCTACAATGAGCAGTTCTTC

size: NA
J: TRBJ2-1
V: TRBV27
D: NA
CDR3: CASSLGGAGDNEQFF
DNA: TGTGCCAGCAGTTTAGGGGGAGCGGGTGACAATGAGCAGTTCTTC